Shown below are 9 T cell receptor beta chains from a single sample sequenced in a study of graft-versus-host responses after intestinal transplantation. Sequenced by immunoSEQ multiplex PCR; TCRdb stores in-frame clones only, minus some. The table lists 75,000 to 100,000 clones, around 86% of them singletons. These receptors' targets are unknown. Sample: unstimulated CD8+ T cells sorted from spleen or lymph node cells, taken before intestinal transplant. Source of these receptors: a human donor who received an intestinal transplant.

The rearrangement joins TRBV7-9 to TRBJ1-4, with D perhaps TRBD1 (5 bases). CDR1 SEHNR and CDR2 FQNEAQ come from the germline V gene (reference sequence). The V end was cut by 4 bases, the J end by 7 bases, with 16 bases between. The CDR3 covers 15 residues. The CDR3 coding sequence is TGTGCCAGCAGCTCTGTGGACACTCGGGGTGAAAAACTGTTTTTT. It translates to CASSSVDTRGEKLFF.

This clone was detected only a few times. The V call is TRBV7-3, the J call TRBJ2-5; 9 bases are shared with TRBD2. CDR3 length equals 17 residues. The V gene end was trimmed by 5 bases and the J gene end by 4 bases; junction bases not matched to a gene: 14. CDR1 is SGHTA, CDR2 FQGTGA, per germline. Here the CDR3 reads CASSPGTSPPGRETQYF. CDR3 bases: TGTGCCAGCAGCCCCGGGACTAGCCCCCCGGGTCGAGAGACCCAGTACTTC.

This clone was seen just once. The chain recombines TRBV7-9 with TRBJ2-1, with D uncertain. Germline V gene lookup returns CDR1 SEHNR and CDR2 FQNEAQ (reference sequence). The CDR3 sequence is 12 residues long. Trimming left V 1 base short and J 9 bases short, with 7 bases between. CDR3 in DNA: TGTGCCAGCAGCTTAGACTCTCTTGAGCAGTTCTTC. Translated: CASSLDSLEQFF.

The V and J genes are TRBV5-6 and TRBJ2-5, with 7 bases identical to TRBD2. The end of the DNA is better explained by TRBJ2-7, so the J call may be wrong. Germline lookup yields CDR1 SGHDT and CDR2 YYEEEE. This CDR3 has 16 amino acids. The CDR3 sequence is CASSLVGSGEEYEQYF. The DNA of the CDR3 is TGTGCCAGCAGCTTGGTAGGGAGCGGGGAGGAGTACGAGCAGTACTTC.

In its sample, this clone was seen a few times. DNA of the CDR3: TGTGCCAGTAGTATAGATATTTCGGGGTATAGCAATCAGCCCCAGCATTTT. This encodes CASSIDISGYSNQPQHF. The gene calls are TRBV19 and TRBJ1-5; no clear D gene. Between the trimmed V and J ends, which lost 0 bases and 0 bases, there was a span of 12 bases. Germline-derived CDR1 and CDR2 are LNHDA and SQIVND (reference sequence). CDR3 length: 17 residues.

This sequence joins TRBV2 and TRBJ2-7; TRBD2 agrees at 10 bases. J was trimmed by 4 bases and V by 11 bases; bases with no gene match: 8. This CDR3 contains 13 residues. The germline V gene encodes CDR1 SNHLY and CDR2 FYNNEI. This CDR3 is CAGTLSGGYEQYF. Here the CDR3 DNA reads TGTGCCGGAACCCTTAGCGGGGGGTACGAGCAGTACTTC.

V is TRBV14 and J is TRBJ2-2; the D is unclear. V dropped 2 bases and J dropped 4 bases, with 14 bases sitting between them. CDR1 is SGHDN, CDR2 FVKESK, per germline. The CDR3 is 16 residues long. CDR3 residues: CASSQFSGRVTGELFF. In DNA form, the CDR3 reads TGTGCCAGCAGCCAATTTTCGGGTCGGGTCACCGGGGAGCTGTTTTTT.

The chain uses TRBV11-1 and TRBJ1-2; 7 bases are shared with TRBD1. V trimming: 1 base; J trimming: 3 bases; junction bases outside the gene matches: 2. Germline V gene sequence: CDR1 SGHAT, CDR2 FQDESV (reference sequence). CDR3 size: 14 residues. The CDR3 protein is CASSLGQGDYGYTF. The CDR3 nucleotides are TGTGCCAGCAGCTTAGGACAGGGAGACTATGGCTACACCTTC.

This chain links TRBV7-2 with TRBJ2-7; no clear D gene. Germline assignment: CDR1 SGHTA and CDR2 FQGNSA. V gave up 1 base and J gave up 1 base, with 11 bases separating them. The CDR3 has 15 amino acids. DNA of the CDR3: TGTGCCAGCAGCTTAGATTGGCAGTATTCCTACGAGCAGTACTTC. Residues: CASSLDWQYSYEQYF.